The T cell receptor (beta chain) described here comes from a study of glioma-infiltrating T cells. The study, taken as a whole, reports: Only very few CDR3 sequences appeared in both tissue and blood. Non-neoplastic patients had below-expected tissue-blood divergence, while all gliomas exceeded expectation.

This clonotype came up once. Its antigen remains unidentified. Using RNA template, CDR3s of TCR alpha and beta were amplified with iRepertoire arm-PCR. Input was roughly 95-400 ng of tissue mRNA or PBMC total RNA. TCRdb re-derived calls from the multiplex PCR reads in MiXCR, one entry per CDR3 protein. The table lists some 150,000 distinct CDR3 sequences, about 39% of them singletons. CDR1 and CDR2 (germline): DFQATT, SNEGSKA (reference sequence). The CDR3 has 16 residues. Trimming removed 3 bases from V and 5 bases from J; junction bases left unmatched: 11. The chain combines TRBV20-1 with TRBJ2-3, with 10 bases aligning to TRBD2. The sequence was collected from a human donor with low-grade glioma or glioblastoma, undergoing nonglioma brain surgery, or in good health (not recorded which). Sequencing was performed on glioma tissue, nonneoplastic brain tissue, or PBMCs (not recorded which). CDR3 nucleotide sequence: TGCAGTGCTAGGGTTCCCAGCGGGGGGGCCAGAGATACGCAGTATTTT. Translation: CSARVPSGGARDTQYF.